This entry lists 8 T cell receptor beta chains sequenced from one sample in a study of blood T cell repertoires in COVID-19. The protocol was immunoSEQ multiplex PCR, while the TCRdb copy is restricted to in-frame clones and leaves out a portion. The sample contains over 350,000 clones, 70% to 90% of which appear only once. The sample consisted of PBMCs or T cells enriched from blood (not recorded which). The receptor source for this set is a woman aged 25 to 39 with acute COVID-19.

The chain links TRBV3-1 (or the pseudogene TRBV3-2) to TRBJ1-6; 10 bases map to TRBD1. This CDR3 comprises 16 residues. Trimming took 4 bases from V and 8 from J; bases not matched to a gene: 8. In germline, CDR1 is LGHDT, CDR2 YNNKEL (reference sequence). The CDR3 spells CASSPSTGGAYSPLHF. CDR3 DNA: TGTGCCAGCAGCCCCTCGACAGGGGGCGCGTATTCACCCCTCCACTTT.

This clone was observed a handful of times. V is TRBV7-6 and J is TRBJ2-7; a weak D match, TRBD2 (6 bases). Between the trimmed V and J ends, which lost 1 base and 9 bases, there was a span of 16 bases. Germline lookup yields CDR1 SGHVS and CDR2 FNYEAQ. The CDR3 extends over 14 amino acids. The CDR3 nucleotides are TGTGCCAGCAGCTTAGTGGGGGGATTTGCCCGGCAGTACTTC. It encodes CASSLVGGFARQYF.

The V gene is TRBV12-5, the J gene TRBJ1-2, with TRBD1 matching 12 bases. There are 18 residues in the CDR3. Trimming at V came to 1 base and at J to 6 bases, leaving 12 bases not matched to a gene. The germline V gene encodes CDR1 LGHNT and CDR2 FRNRAP. The CDR3 sequence: CASGLGSPGQGASDGYTF. The CDR3, as DNA: TGTGCTAGTGGTTTGGGGAGTCCGGGACAGGGGGCGAGTGATGGCTACACCTTC.

V and J are TRBV4-1 and TRBJ2-1, with D possibly matching TRBD2 (6 bases). Trimming removed 2 bases from V and 8 bases from J, with 13 bases in between. There are 14 residues in the CDR3. The germline V gene has CDR1 MGHRA and CDR2 YSYEKL. The CDR3 reads CASSQKGGGDEQFF. The CDR3 DNA sequence: TGCGCCAGCAGCCAAAAGGGTGGCGGGGATGAGCAGTTCTTC.

The rearrangement uses TRBV5-6 and TRBJ2-7; 7 nucleotides line up with TRBD1. The CDR3 loop spans 14 amino acids. CDR1 is SGHDT, CDR2 YYEEEE, per germline. The J segment lost 4 bases and the V segment lost 2 bases, leaving 6 bases of the junction unmatched. The CDR3 reads CASSFTGESYEQYF. As DNA, the CDR3 is TGTGCCAGCAGCTTTACAGGGGAAAGTTACGAGCAGTACTTC.

This clone was observed once. The rearrangement uses TRBV6-6 and TRBJ2-2; unclear D gene. Germline CDR1 and CDR2: MNHNY and SVGAGI (reference sequence). The germline V and J ends were trimmed by 6 bases and 8 bases, with 10 bases remaining between them. This CDR3 is built from 12 residues. CDR3 DNA sequence: TGTGCCAGCAGATCGCCCGGGGGGGAGCTGTTTTTT. This translates into CASRSPGGELFF.

The V call is TRBV10-3, the J call TRBJ1-1; a possible D gene is TRBD1 (5 bases). CDR3 length equals 13 residues. CDR1 and CDR2 from the germline V gene are ENHRY and SYGVKD. V lost 0 bases and J 11 bases, leaving 13 bases between the germline ends. For the CDR3, the DNA is TGTGCCATCAGTGAGTCTGGGTCTAAGGGGGCTTTCTTT. This gives the protein CAISESGSKGAFF.

This clone showed up just once. The chain links TRBV23-1 to TRBJ2-3; maybe TRBD2 (5 bases). TRBV23-1 qualifies as an ORF whose function is uncertain. The germline V and J ends were trimmed by 8 bases and 4 bases, with 16 bases remaining between them. CDR3 length: 14 amino acids. In DNA form, the CDR3 reads TGCGCCAGCGCACAACGAGGGCTAGCAGATACGCAGTATTTT. Encoded protein: CASAQRGLADTQYF.